The entry that follows covers one T cell receptor (beta chain) sequence. The antigen remains undetermined. Measured with immunoSEQ multiplex PCR; TCRdb has only the in-frame clones, and not every one. The sample contains some 100,000 clones, approximately 91% of which appear only once. The data originate from a study of OX40 agonist ivuxolimab in advanced cancers. Overall study findings and caveats: Partial responders at 0.1-3.0 mg/kg had among the lowest clonal expansion.

At cycle 4 day 1, cycle 7 day 1, and baseline, blood was sampled. The V and J ends lost 6 bases and 6 bases respectively, with 12 bases between them. The germline V gene has CDR1 MNHNS and CDR2 SASEGT. The CDR3 runs to 12 residues. The clonotype comes from an adult with an advanced solid tumor such as melanoma, head and neck, liver or kidney cancer. The sample here was CD4+ or CD8+ T cells sorted from blood, taken in a trial of the OX40 agonist ivuxolimab. This chain links TRBV6-1 with TRBJ2-7; D possibly uses TRBD1 or TRBD2 (5 bases each). The CDR3 sequence is CASSQLGVEQYF. CDR3 nucleotides: TGTGCCAGCAGCCAATTGGGGGTCGAGCAGTACTTC.